These T cell receptor beta chains were read from a single sample in a study of blood T cells in healthy people across ages. One entry per CDR3 protein, called by TCRdb with MiXCR from the 5' RACE reads. In the table there are about 580,000 distinct CDR3 sequences, 40% to 50% of which are singletons. Source material: blood. These receptors were collected from a man older than 75 in good health. Each CDR3 is given with its conserved first and last residue. The D gene is left open where the match is weak. Clone sizes are given selectively: once, few, many, or a class where the clone is expanded.

D gene,clone size,V gene,J gene,CDR3 DNA,CDR3 protein
-,-,TRBV7-9,TRBJ2-7,TGTGCCAGCAGCACTCGGGACTGGGGGGACTACGAGCAGTACTTC,CASSTRDWGDYEQYF
-,few,TRBV5-5,TRBJ2-5,TGTGCCAGCAGCTTGCGACTAGACGGGGAGACCCAGTACTTC,CASSLRLDGETQYF
TRBD2,once,TRBV3-1,TRBJ2-7,TGTGCCAGCAGCCCAAGACTAGCGGGAGGACCCTTTCCCTACGAGCAGTACTTC,CASSPRLAGGPFPYEQYF
-,-,TRBV6-5,TRBJ1-2,TGTACCAGCAGTGTACGGACGGGTAACTATGGCTACACCTTC,CTSSVRTGNYGYTF
TRBD2,-,TRBV6-2/TRBV6-3,TRBJ2-1,TGTGCCAGCAGACAAGACCGGGCTAGCGGTTACAATGAGCGGTTCTTC,CASRQDRASGYNERFF
TRBD1,-,TRBV27,TRBJ1-2,TGTGCCAGCAGGCGACAGGGGGTCAACTATGGCTACACCTTC,CASRRQGVNYGYTF
TRBD1,few,TRBV4-1,TRBJ1-5,TGCGCCAGCAGCCAATTTACAGGGGAGAATCAGCCCCAGCATTTT,CASSQFTGENQPQHF
-,-,TRBV2,TRBJ2-3,TGTGCCAGCAGTGAATTATCGGAAGCGGTCACAGATACGCAGTATTTT,CASSELSEAVTDTQYF
-,-,TRBV6-5,TRBJ2-1,TGTGCCGGCAGTTCCCTGACGGGGGCGAATTACAATGAGCAGTTCTTC,CAGSSLTGANYNEQFF
-,-,TRBV5-6,TRBJ2-7,TGTGCCAGCAGGAAGGAGGGTACCTACGAGCAGTACTTC,CASRKEGTYEQYF
-,few,TRBV7-2,TRBJ2-7,TGTGCCAGCAGCTCCCGGGACCTCAATTCCTACGAGCAGTACTTC,CASSSRDLNSYEQYF
-,-,TRBV5-1,TRBJ2-7,TGCGCCAGCAGCTTGGGGACTAATTCCTACGAGCAGTACTTC,CASSLGTNSYEQYF
-,-,TRBV28,TRBJ2-5,TGTGCCAGCCACAATCTTCCTCAACTCGTCCCCACGGGGGAGCAGTACTTC,CASHNLPQLVPTGEQYF
-,-,TRBV6-2/TRBV6-3,TRBJ2-7,TGTGCCAGCAAGGGAAGCTACTTGTACGAGCAGTACTTC,CASKGSYLYEQYF
-,few,TRBV4-3,TRBJ1-2,TGCGCCAGCAGCCAAGACGGCACCCTCGGAGGCTACACCTTC,CASSQDGTLGGYTF
-,-,TRBV5-1,TRBJ2-7,TGCGCCAGCAGCTTGGGTAGGGTTGACGTGTCCTACGAGCAGTACTTC,CASSLGRVDVSYEQYF
-,-,TRBV2,TRBJ1-1,TGTGCCAGCAGTGTTTGGGACACGGCTTTCTTT,CASSVWDTAFF
TRBD2,-,TRBV20-1,TRBJ2-1,TGCAGTGCTACCGGACTAGTTAGTGAGCAGTTCTTC,CSATGLVSEQFF
-,-,TRBV5-1,TRBJ2-3,TGCGCCAGCAGCTTGGCCAGTAGCATGTCAGATACGCAGTATTTT,CASSLASSMSDTQYF
-,-,TRBV20-1,TRBJ2-1,TGCAGTGCTCCCACCGGGACCATGGGGAATGAGCAGTTCTTC,CSAPTGTMGNEQFF
TRBD1,-,TRBV20-1,TRBJ2-4,TGCAGTGCTATGGGACAGGAGGCGAAGGCGTACTTC,CSAMGQEAKAYF
-,-,TRBV5-1,TRBJ2-3,TGCGCCAGCAGCTCTGGAATGACAGGAACTCCTACGCAGTATTTT,CASSSGMTGTPTQYF
-,-,TRBV27,TRBJ2-1,TGTGCCAGCAGTTTAGTAGCGGTCTACAATGAGCAGTTCTTC,CASSLVAVYNEQFF
-,-,TRBV6-5,TRBJ2-3,TGTGCCAGCAGCTCTCAGAAGGGAGCGGCAGATACGCAGTATTTT,CASSSQKGAADTQYF
-,-,TRBV7-3,TRBJ2-3,TGTGCCAGCAGCTTCTCTACAGTAGCGTCGCAGTATTTT,CASSFSTVASQYF
-,-,TRBV3-1,TRBJ1-2,TGTGCCAGCAGCCAAGGCCGGGGCTATGGCTACACCTTC,CASSQGRGYGYTF
-,-,TRBV11-2,TRBJ2-7,TGTGCCAGCAGCAAGGGACCTACCAACTACGAGCAGTACTTC,CASSKGPTNYEQYF
-,-,TRBV10-3,TRBJ2-2,TGTGCCATCGGTGGTTGGCAGGGCAACACCGGGGAGCTGTTTTTT,CAIGGWQGNTGELFF
TRBD1,-,TRBV20-1,TRBJ1-2,TGCAGTGCTCCGGGACAGGGGGCGGTTAACTATGGCTACACCTTC,CSAPGQGAVNYGYTF
TRBD1,-,TRBV7-2,TRBJ2-7,TGTGCCAGCCAGAAAGACAGGGACCACGAGCAGTACTTC,CASQKDRDHEQYF
-,many,TRBV11-3,TRBJ2-3,TGTGCCAGCAGACGAACAGGGTCAGATACGCAGTATTTT,CASRRTGSDTQYF
-,-,TRBV4-2,TRBJ2-1,TGTGCCAGCAGCCAAGAAATTTCCACCTACAATGAGCAGTTCTTC,CASSQEISTYNEQFF
-,-,TRBV20-1,TRBJ2-5,TGCAGTGCCATTGGACTATCTGGGTACCAAGAGACCCAGTACTTC,CSAIGLSGYQETQYF
-,many,TRBV29-1,TRBJ2-7,TGCAGCGTTAGGGGGGCCAGGCTGCCGACCTACGAGCAGTACTTC,CSVRGARLPTYEQYF
-,few,TRBV7-6,TRBJ2-3,TGTGCCAGCAGCTTAGGGGTCATCGGACTCACAGATACGCAGTATTTT,CASSLGVIGLTDTQYF
TRBD1,-,TRBV5-1,TRBJ1-2,TGCGCCAGCAACTCAATACCGGGACAGAGCTATGGCTACACCTTC,CASNSIPGQSYGYTF
-,few,TRBV7-9,TRBJ1-4,TGTGCCAGCAGCATACGGAGCACTAATGAAAAACTGTTTTTT,CASSIRSTNEKLFF
-,-,TRBV12-3/TRBV12-4,TRBJ2-7,TGTGCCAGCAGTCCCGCGGGACGGGAAGCCTACGAGCAGTACTTC,CASSPAGREAYEQYF
TRBD2,few,TRBV29-1,TRBJ2-3,TGCAGCGTTGAAAGACTAGCGGGGGGCACAGATACGCAGTATTTT,CSVERLAGGTDTQYF
TRBD2,-,TRBV20-1,TRBJ2-1,TGCAGTGCTAGACCTCGACTAGCGGGAGAAAGCTACAATGAGCAGTTCTTC,CSARPRLAGESYNEQFF
TRBD1,-,TRBV28,TRBJ2-3,TGTGCCAGCAGGCACTCCCGGACAGGGTCAGATACGCAGTATTTC,CASRHSRTGSDTQYF
-,-,TRBV7-2,TRBJ2-4,TGTGCCAGCAGCTTTGGACCCACGAACATTCAGTACTTC,CASSFGPTNIQYF
-,-,TRBV4-2,TRBJ2-7,TGTGCCAGCAGCCAAGATCTGACCCGTGGATCCTACGAGCAGTACTTC,CASSQDLTRGSYEQYF
-,many,TRBV11-2,TRBJ2-1,TGTGCCAGCAGCCGTTACCGGGACGCCCTGTTCTTC,CASSRYRDALFF
-,-,TRBV5-1,TRBJ1-2,TGCGCCAGCAGCTTGGGAGGAATGGACTACTATGGCTACACCTTC,CASSLGGMDYYGYTF
-,few,TRBV7-2,TRBJ2-7,TGTGCCAGCAGCTTAGGGGCCCTACAGAGCTACGAGCAGTACTTC,CASSLGALQSYEQYF
-,few,TRBV7-2,TRBJ1-1,TGTGCCAGCAGCTTACAGAGTGGCATGAACACTGAAGCTTTCTTT,CASSLQSGMNTEAFF
TRBD1,-,TRBV11-2,TRBJ2-6,TGTGCCAGCAGCACGACCGGGACAGGGTACTCTGGGGCCAACGTCCTGACTTTC,CASSTTGTGYSGANVLTF
-,many,TRBV6-6,TRBJ1-4,TGTGCCAGCAACCGTGGGGCAAATGAAAAACTGTTTTTT,CASNRGANEKLFF
-,many,TRBV20-1,TRBJ2-7,TGCAGTGCTAGATTTAAACAGGAACAGTACTTC,CSARFKQEQYF
-,few,TRBV20-1,TRBJ2-7,TGCAGTGCTAGAGATGGAAGCAACTTTGGGTACGAGCAGTACTTC,CSARDGSNFGYEQYF
-,-,TRBV5-1,TRBJ2-3,TGCGCCAGCAGCTTGGCCGGGTCTAGCACAGATACGCAGTATTTT,CASSLAGSSTDTQYF